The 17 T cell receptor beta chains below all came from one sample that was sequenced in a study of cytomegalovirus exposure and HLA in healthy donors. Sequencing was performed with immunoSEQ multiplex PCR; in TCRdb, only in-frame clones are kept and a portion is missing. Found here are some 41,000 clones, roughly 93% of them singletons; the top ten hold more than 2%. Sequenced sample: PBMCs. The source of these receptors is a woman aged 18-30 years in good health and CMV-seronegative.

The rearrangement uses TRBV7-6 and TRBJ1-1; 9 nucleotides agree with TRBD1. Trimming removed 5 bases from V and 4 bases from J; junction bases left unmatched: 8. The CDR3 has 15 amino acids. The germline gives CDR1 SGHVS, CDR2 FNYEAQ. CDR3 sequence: CASSLQGTGITEAFF. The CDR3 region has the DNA TGTGCCAGCAGCCTCCAGGGGACAGGGATCACTGAAGCTTTCTTT.

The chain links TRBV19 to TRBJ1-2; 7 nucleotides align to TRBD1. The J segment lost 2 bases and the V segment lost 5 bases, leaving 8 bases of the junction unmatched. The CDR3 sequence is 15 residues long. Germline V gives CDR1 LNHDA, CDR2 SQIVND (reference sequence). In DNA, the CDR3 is TGTGCCAGTAGTGACCAAGAGGGGGCAAACTATGGCTACACCTTC. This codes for CASSDQEGANYGYTF.

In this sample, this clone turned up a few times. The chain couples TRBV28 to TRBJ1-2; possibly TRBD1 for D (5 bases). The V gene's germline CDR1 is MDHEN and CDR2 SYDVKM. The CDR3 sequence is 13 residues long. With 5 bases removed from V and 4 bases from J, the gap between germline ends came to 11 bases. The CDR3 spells CASSPGKRYGYTF. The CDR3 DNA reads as TGTGCCAGCAGTCCAGGGAAGCGCTATGGCTACACCTTC.

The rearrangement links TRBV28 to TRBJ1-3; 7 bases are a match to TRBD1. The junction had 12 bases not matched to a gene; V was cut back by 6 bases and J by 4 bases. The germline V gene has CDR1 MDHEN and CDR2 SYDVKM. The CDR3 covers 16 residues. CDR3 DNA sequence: TGTGCCAGCAGCTCCGGACAGGCCGCGACGGGAAACACCATATATTTT. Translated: CASSSGQAATGNTIYF.

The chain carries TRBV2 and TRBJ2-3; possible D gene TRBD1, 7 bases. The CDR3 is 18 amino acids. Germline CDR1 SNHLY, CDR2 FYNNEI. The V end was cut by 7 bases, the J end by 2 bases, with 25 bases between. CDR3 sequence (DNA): TGTGCCAGCACCCCGGGGGATTATAGGGGGCCCTACACAGATACGCAGTATTTT. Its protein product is CASTPGDYRGPYTDTQYF. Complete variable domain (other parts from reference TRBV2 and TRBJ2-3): EPEVTQTPSHQVTQMGQEVILRCVPISNHLYFYWYRQILGQKVEFLVSFYNNEISEKSEIFDDQFSVERPDGSNFTLKIRSTKLEDSAMYFCASTPGDYRGPYTDTQYFGPGTRLTVL.

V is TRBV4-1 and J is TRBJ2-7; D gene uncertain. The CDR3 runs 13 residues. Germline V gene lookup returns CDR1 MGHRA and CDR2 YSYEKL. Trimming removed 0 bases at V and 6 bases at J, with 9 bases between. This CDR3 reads CASSQDHGLEQYF. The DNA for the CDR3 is TGCGCCAGCAGCCAAGACCACGGTCTCGAGCAGTACTTC.

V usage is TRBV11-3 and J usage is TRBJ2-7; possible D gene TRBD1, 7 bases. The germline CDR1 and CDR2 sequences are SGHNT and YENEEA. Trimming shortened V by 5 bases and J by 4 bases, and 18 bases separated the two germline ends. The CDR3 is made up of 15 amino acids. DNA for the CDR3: TGTGCCAGCAGCCAGGGGGGACAGATCGGTTACGAGCAGTACTTC. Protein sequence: CASSQGGQIGYEQYF.

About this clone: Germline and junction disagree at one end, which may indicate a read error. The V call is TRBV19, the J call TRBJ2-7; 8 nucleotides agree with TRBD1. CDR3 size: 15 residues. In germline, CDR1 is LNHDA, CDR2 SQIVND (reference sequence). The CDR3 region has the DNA TGTGCCAGTAGGCCACAGGGGACAGGCGTTTATCTCCTAGACTTC. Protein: CASRPQGTGVYLLDF.

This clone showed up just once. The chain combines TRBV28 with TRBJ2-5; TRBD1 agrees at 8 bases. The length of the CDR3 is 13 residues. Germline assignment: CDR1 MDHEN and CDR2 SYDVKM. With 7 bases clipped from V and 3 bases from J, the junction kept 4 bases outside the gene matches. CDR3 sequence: CASTQGAKETQYF. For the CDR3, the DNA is TGTGCCAGCACTCAGGGGGCGAAAGAGACCCAGTACTTC.

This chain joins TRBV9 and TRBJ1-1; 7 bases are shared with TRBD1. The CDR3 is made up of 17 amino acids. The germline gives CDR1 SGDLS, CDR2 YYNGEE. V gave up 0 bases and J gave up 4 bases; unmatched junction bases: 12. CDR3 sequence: CASSVVGQGDFGTEAFF. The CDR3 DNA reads TGTGCCAGCAGCGTAGTGGGGCAGGGGGATTTTGGCACTGAAGCTTTCTTT.

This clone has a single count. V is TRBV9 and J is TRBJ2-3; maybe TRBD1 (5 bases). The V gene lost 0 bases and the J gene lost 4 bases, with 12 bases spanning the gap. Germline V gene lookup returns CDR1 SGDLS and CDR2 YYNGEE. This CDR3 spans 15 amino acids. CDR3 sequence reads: CASSVDGAPSDTQYF. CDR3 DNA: TGTGCCAGCAGCGTAGATGGGGCCCCCTCAGATACGCAGTATTTT.

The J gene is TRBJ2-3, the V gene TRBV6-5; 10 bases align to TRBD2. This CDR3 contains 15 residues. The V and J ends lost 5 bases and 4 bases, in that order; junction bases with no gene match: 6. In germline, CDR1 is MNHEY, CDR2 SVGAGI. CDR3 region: CASSQSSGGADTQYF. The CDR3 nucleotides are TGTGCCAGCAGTCAATCTAGCGGGGGTGCAGATACGCAGTATTTT.

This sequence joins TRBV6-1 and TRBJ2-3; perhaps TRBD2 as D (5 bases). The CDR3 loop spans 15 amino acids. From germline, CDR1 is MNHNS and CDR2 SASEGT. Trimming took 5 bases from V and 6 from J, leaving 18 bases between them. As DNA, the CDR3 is TGTGCCAGCAGTCCGAGCGGTCATCGTTCCGATACGCAGTATTTT. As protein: CASSPSGHRSDTQYF.

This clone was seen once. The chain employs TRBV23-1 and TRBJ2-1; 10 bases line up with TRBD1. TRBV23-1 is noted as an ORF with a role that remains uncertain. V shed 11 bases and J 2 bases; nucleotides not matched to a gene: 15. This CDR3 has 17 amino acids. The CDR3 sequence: CACPGQGHPPAYNEQFF. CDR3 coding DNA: TGCGCCTGCCCGGGACAGGGGCACCCACCTGCCTACAATGAGCAGTTCTTC.

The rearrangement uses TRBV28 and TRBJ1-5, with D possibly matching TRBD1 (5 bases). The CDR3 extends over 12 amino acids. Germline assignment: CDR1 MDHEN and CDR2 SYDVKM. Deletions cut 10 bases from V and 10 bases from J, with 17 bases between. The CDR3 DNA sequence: TGTGCCACCGCTCCGGGGGTGGGACCCCAGCATTTT. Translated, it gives CATAPGVGPQHF.

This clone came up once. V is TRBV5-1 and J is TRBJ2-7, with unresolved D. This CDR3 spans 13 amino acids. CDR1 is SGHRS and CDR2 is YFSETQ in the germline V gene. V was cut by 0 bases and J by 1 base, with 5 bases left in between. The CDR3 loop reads CASSLALSYEQYF. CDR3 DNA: TGCGCCAGCAGCTTGGCTTTATCCTACGAGCAGTACTTC.

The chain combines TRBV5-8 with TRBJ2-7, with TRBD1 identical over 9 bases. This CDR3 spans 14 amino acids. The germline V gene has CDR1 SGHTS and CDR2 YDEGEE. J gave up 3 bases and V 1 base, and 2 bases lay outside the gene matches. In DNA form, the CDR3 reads TGTGCCAGCAGCTTGCAGACAGGGGGCTACGAGCAGTACTTC. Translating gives CASSLQTGGYEQYF. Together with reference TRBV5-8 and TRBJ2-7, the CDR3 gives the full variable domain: EAGVTQSPTHLIKTRGQQATLRCSPISGHTSVYWYQQALGLGLQFLLWYDEGEERNRGNFPPRFSGRQFPNYSSELNVNALELEDSALYLCASSLQTGGYEQYFGPGTRLTVT.